A selection of T cell receptor beta chains follows, all from one sample in a study of cytomegalovirus exposure and HLA in healthy donors. TCRdb's table, derived via immunoSEQ multiplex PCR, lists solely in-frame clones and lacks some. The table records roughly 150,000 clones, just over 70% of them present only once. The sample taken for sequencing was PBMCs. These TCRs come from a man younger than 35 in good health and CMV-seropositive. CDR3s include the opening cysteine and the closing phenylalanine or tryptophan. The order of the fields is CDR3 DNA, CDR3 protein, V gene, clone size, D gene, J gene. D genes are given only for firm matches. Clone size is stated in some rows and not others, as once, few, many or a class when expanded.

TGTGCCAGCAGCTACGGGACAGTGAAACAGCCCCAGCATTTT CASSYGTVKQPQHF TRBV7-2 NA TRBD1 TRBJ1-5
TGTGCCAGCAGTATGACAGGGGCCGCGAAGGCTCCCTATGGCTACACCTTC CASSMTGAAKAPYGYTF TRBV25-1 NA TRBD1 TRBJ1-2
TGTGCCAGCAGTGGCGGACAGACTGTGACTGAAGCTTTCTTT CASSGGQTVTEAFF TRBV6-6 NA NA TRBJ1-1
TGCGCCAGCAGCTCAAGCAAAACTAGCGTGGAAGAGACCCAGTACTTC CASSSSKTSVEETQYF TRBV5-1 NA TRBD2 TRBJ2-5
TGTGCCAGCAGTTTCGGGGTCTACACCGGGGAGCTGTTTTTT CASSFGVYTGELFF TRBV27 NA NA TRBJ2-2
TGTGCCAGCAGTCCACAGGGGGGTGGCGGCAATCAGCCCCAGCATTTT CASSPQGGGGNQPQHF TRBV2 NA TRBD1 TRBJ1-5
TGTGCCAGCAATAGCGGGACCGGGGAGCTGTTTTTT CASNSGTGELFF TRBV25-1 NA TRBD2 TRBJ2-2
TGTGCCAGCTCACCACCTTCTTCCCCCGGAGATACGCAGTATTTT CASSPPSSPGDTQYF TRBV18 NA NA TRBJ2-3
TGTGCCAGCAGTCTACAGGGAGAAAAACTGTTTTTT CASSLQGEKLFF TRBV28 NA NA TRBJ1-4
TGTGCCAGCAGCCCAGGGACAGCTCCCTATGGCTACACCTTC CASSPGTAPYGYTF TRBV5-4 NA TRBD1 TRBJ1-2
TGTGCCAGCAGTTTAGACATGAACACTGAAGCTTTCTTT CASSLDMNTEAFF TRBV28 NA NA TRBJ1-1
TGTGCCAGTAGTATAATGGGACAGGGTGGGGAAAAACTGTTTTTT CASSIMGQGGEKLFF TRBV19 NA TRBD1 TRBJ1-4
TGTGCCAGCAGCTTAGCGCAGAATCAGCCCCAGCATTTT CASSLAQNQPQHF TRBV7-2 NA NA TRBJ1-5
TGTGCCAGCAGCCGGCGGGGTTCACGGACCTATGGCTACACCTTC CASSRRGSRTYGYTF TRBV27 NA NA TRBJ1-2
TGTGCCAGCAGCGCCCGGACTAGCGGGTACAATGAGCAGTTCTTC CASSARTSGYNEQFF TRBV7-8 NA TRBD2 TRBJ2-1
TGCGCCAGCAGCCCGACAGGGGACACTGAAGCTTTCTTT CASSPTGDTEAFF TRBV5-1 NA TRBD1 TRBJ1-1
TGTGCCAGCAGCACCCGCCGCACAGGGTTGGACAACGTCCTGACTTTC CASSTRRTGLDNVLTF TRBV5-8 few NA TRBJ2-6
TGTGCCAGCAGTGAATTGACGGGGGTAGCGGGAGGTAGAGTCGAGACCCAGTACTTC CASSELTGVAGGRVETQYF TRBV6-1 NA TRBD2 TRBJ2-5
TGTGCCAGTAGTATACCGGCCAGGGGGAGGGAAAAACTGTTTTTT CASSIPARGREKLFF TRBV19 few TRBD1 TRBJ1-4
TGTGCCAGCAGCCGACAGGTGAACACTGAAGCTTTCTTT CASSRQVNTEAFF TRBV7-3 NA NA TRBJ1-1